The clone carrying this T cell receptor (beta chain) was observed many times. MiXCR, applied by TCRdb to the 5' RACE reads, yields one record per CDR3 protein. The sample lists more than 65,000 distinct CDR3 sequences, 7% to 9% occurring once. The record originates from a study of spatial heterogeneity in lung cancer. The time point denotes: sample taken at primary tumor resection. The CDR3 totals 13 residues. The clonotype was recovered from a male donor with early-stage non-small cell lung cancer. The specimen comprised PBMCs, sampled at surgery. The chain uses TRBV21-1 and TRBJ2-7; TRBD1 is the table's D call and was not checked against the DNA. TRBV21-1 is an annotated pseudogene. CDR3 sequence: CASSFDRGGEQYF. The CDR3 DNA sequence: TGTGCCAGCAGCTTCGACAGGGGAGGCGAGCAGTACTTC.